Listed below are T cell receptor beta chains from one sample, sequenced in a study of CD8 T cells in ankylosing spondylitis. Using its own MiXCR run on the 5' RACE reads, TCRdb lists one record per CDR3 protein. Found here are around 33,000 distinct CDR3 sequences, about 7.2% of them singletons; the top ten hold roughly a tenth. Material for sequencing was blood, either unsorted or a sorted T cell fraction (not recorded which). All receptors come from a male donor with ankylosing spondylitis or in good health (not recorded which). The CDR3 runs from the conserved cysteine through the conserved F or W. The D gene is left open where the match is weak. Expanded clones are given a class, and other clones once, few, many or no size at all.

D | J | size | V | CDR3 | DNA
- | TRBJ2-5 | few | TRBV5-5 | CASSLVYETQYF | TGTGCCAGCAGCTTGGTGTATGAGACCCAGTACTTC
- | TRBJ2-4 | many | TRBV28 | CASSQLTGIKNIQYF | TGTGCCAGCAGCCAATTGACAGGAATCAAAAACATTCAGTACTTC
TRBD1 | TRBJ1-5 | many | TRBV4-2 | CASSQGQGSNQPQHF | TGTGCCAGCAGCCAAGGACAGGGAAGCAATCAGCCCCAGCATTTT
TRBD1 | TRBJ2-1 | many | TRBV5-1 | CASSLDGTAFYYNEQFF | TGCGCCAGCAGCTTGGATGGGACAGCCTTTTATTACAATGAGCAGTTCTTC
- | TRBJ2-5 | many | TRBV4-2 | CASSPSGRSETQYF | TGTGCCAGCAGCCCCTCGGGACGGTCGGAGACCCAGTACTTC
- | TRBJ1-1 | many | TRBV12-3/TRBV12-4 | CASSRQVFTEAFF | TGTGCCAGCAGTCGACAAGTATTCACTGAAGCTTTCTTT
TRBD2 | TRBJ2-2 | few | TRBV7-9 | CASRGLAENTGELFF | TGTGCCAGCAGGGGACTAGCGGAAAACACCGGGGAGCTGTTTTTT
TRBD2 | TRBJ2-3 | few | TRBV11-1 | CASSAGLAGVRTGDTQYF | TGTGCCAGCAGCGCGGGACTAGCGGGAGTGAGAACGGGAGATACGCAGTATTTT
- | TRBJ2-5 | many | TRBV3-1 | CASSRPGFQETQYF | TGTGCCAGCAGCCGCCCGGGGTTTCAAGAGACCCAGTACTTC
- | TRBJ1-5 | many | TRBV12-3/TRBV12-4 | CASSSQGRSNQPQHF | TGTGCCAGCAGTTCGCAGGGCCGTAGCAATCAGCCCCAGCATTTT
TRBD1 | TRBJ2-1 | many | TRBV20-1 | CSARIIFAGTATYNEQFF | TGCAGTGCTAGAATAATATTCGCAGGGACAGCAACTTACAATGAGCAGTTCTTC
- | TRBJ2-1 | medium-sized | TRBV5-1 | CASRILGNNEQFF | TGCGCCAGCAGGATCCTGGGTAACAATGAGCAGTTCTTC
TRBD1 | TRBJ2-7 | many | TRBV5-1 | CASSQIRDRGYEQYF | TGCGCCAGCAGCCAGATTCGGGACAGGGGTTACGAGCAGTACTTC
- | TRBJ1-2 | many | TRBV6-6 | CASSYSSERARGGYTF | TGTGCCAGCAGTTACTCGAGTGAGAGGGCCAGAGGTGGCTACACCTTC
TRBD2 | TRBJ2-5 | many | TRBV3-1 | CASSQPTGTSYQETQYF | TGTGCCAGCAGCCAACCCACCGGGACTAGCTACCAAGAGACCCAGTACTTC
- | TRBJ2-1 | - | TRBV3-1 | CASSKEAPLGGPGYNEQFF | TGTGCCTCCTCCAAGGAGGCCCCTTTGGGCGGCCCCGGCTACAATGAGCAGTTCTTC
- | TRBJ2-6 | few | TRBV11-2 | CASSLELRAEAGANVLTF | TGTGCCAGCAGCTTAGAACTCAGGGCAGAGGCTGGGGCCAACGTCCTGACTTTC
- | TRBJ1-6 | - | TRBV6-1 | CASSPKVGHSGSPLHF | TGTGCCAGCAGCCCTAAGGTGGGCCATTCAGGTTCACCCCTCCACTTT
- | TRBJ1-1 | many | TRBV12-3/TRBV12-4 | CASRTAGMNTEAFF | TGTGCCAGCAGGACCGCCGGCATGAACACTGAAGCTTTCTTT
TRBD2 | TRBJ2-1 | - | TRBV11-2 | CASSPGLDGEQFF | TGTGCCAGCAGCCCGGGACTAGATGGTGAGCAGTTCTTC
- | TRBJ1-1 | many | TRBV6-2/TRBV6-3 | CASSLQGYTEAFF | TGTGCCAGCAGCTTACAGGGTTACACTGAAGCTTTCTTT
- | TRBJ2-1 | many | TRBV20-1 | CSAPPVAGRNEQFF | TGCAGTGCTCCACCGGTGGCGGGGAGGAATGAGCAGTTCTTC
- | TRBJ2-2 | - | TRBV7-2 | CASSRFQGLNTGELFF | TGTGCCAGCAGCCGATTCCAGGGGCTGAACACCGGGGAGCTGTTTTTT
- | TRBJ1-6 | - | TRBV7-2 | CASRNGPLLDLHF | TGTGCCTCCCGGAACGGACCGCTGTTAGACCTCCACTTT
- | TRBJ1-5 | many | TRBV6-5 | CASSIRGQPQHF | TGTGCCAGCAGTATCAGAGGCCAGCCCCAGCATTTT
TRBD2 | TRBJ2-1 | many | TRBV29-1 | CSVKTSGYNEQFF | TGCAGCGTAAAGACTAGCGGTTACAATGAGCAGTTCTTC
TRBD2 | TRBJ2-3 | many | TRBV5-1 | CASSFPLAGVEDTQYF | TGCGCCAGCAGCTTCCCTCTAGCGGGAGTTGAAGATACGCAGTATTTT
- | TRBJ1-1 | many | TRBV4-1 | CASSQEVGIAFF | TGCGCCAGCAGCCAAGAGGTAGGGATCGCTTTCTTT
- | TRBJ2-3 | many | TRBV10-3 | CAISERTSATDTQYF | TGTGCCATCAGTGAAAGAACTTCGGCCACAGATACGCAGTATTTT
- | TRBJ2-7 | many | TRBV5-6 | CASSLAGAPYEQYF | TGTGCCAGCAGCTTGGCGGGAGCGCCCTACGAGCAGTACTTC
TRBD2 | TRBJ2-1 | many | TRBV7-8 | CASSYRREGRDEQFF | TGTGCCAGCAGCTACCGCCGGGAGGGCAGGGATGAGCAGTTCTTC
- | TRBJ2-1 | many | TRBV19 | CASSASPGSNEQFF | TGTGCCAGTAGTGCCTCTCCGGGGAGCAATGAGCAGTTCTTC
TRBD2 | TRBJ2-4 | few | TRBV29-1 | CSVEGGLAGWNIQYF | TGCAGCGTTGAGGGGGGACTAGCGGGGTGGAACATTCAGTACTTC
- | TRBJ2-3 | many | TRBV3-2 | CASSPQFGFADTQYF | TGTGCCAGCAGCCCTCAGTTCGGGTTCGCAGATACGCAGTATTTT
- | TRBJ2-7 | many | TRBV20-1 | CSDCRGGGPASYEQYF | TGCAGTGATTGTCGAGGGGGAGGGCCGGCTTCCTACGAGCAGTACTTC
- | TRBJ1-1 | medium-sized | TRBV28 | CASSRRGQNTEAFF | TGTGCCAGCAGCCGCCGGGGACAGAACACTGAAGCTTTCTTT
TRBD1 | TRBJ1-5 | many | TRBV20-1 | CSARGDRGNQPQHF | TGCAGTGCTAGAGGGGACAGGGGCAATCAGCCCCAGCATTTT
- | TRBJ2-2 | medium-sized | TRBV4-1 | CASSHNKGDTGELFF | TGCGCCAGCAGCCATAATAAAGGGGACACCGGGGAGCTGTTTTTT
- | TRBJ1-1 | many | TRBV5-6 | CASNRGFMNTEAFF | TGTGCCAGCAACCGCGGTTTCATGAACACTGAAGCTTTCTTT
TRBD1 | TRBJ1-2 | few | TRBV7-2 | CASSLFGTEMINYGYTF | TGTGCCAGCAGCTTGTTCGGGACAGAGATGATTAACTATGGCTACACCTTC
TRBD1 | TRBJ1-2 | many | TRBV28 | CASRTGGSYGYTF | TGTGCCAGTCGGACAGGGGGCAGCTATGGCTACACCTTC